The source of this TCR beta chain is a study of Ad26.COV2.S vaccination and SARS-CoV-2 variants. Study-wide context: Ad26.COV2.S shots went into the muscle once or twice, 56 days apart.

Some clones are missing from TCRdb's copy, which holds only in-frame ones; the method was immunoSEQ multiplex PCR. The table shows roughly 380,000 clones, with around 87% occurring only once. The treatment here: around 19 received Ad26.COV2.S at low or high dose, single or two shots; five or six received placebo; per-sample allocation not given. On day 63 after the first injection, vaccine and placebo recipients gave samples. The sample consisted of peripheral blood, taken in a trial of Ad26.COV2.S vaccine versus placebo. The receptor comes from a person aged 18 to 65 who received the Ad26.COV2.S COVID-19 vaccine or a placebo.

CDR3 sequence reads: CASSFRGGEQYF. Written as DNA, the CDR3 is TGTGCCAGCAGTTTTAGAGGAGGCGAGCAGTACTTC. The chain is built from TRBV12-3 or TRBV12-4 and TRBJ2-7; tentatively, D is TRBD2 (5 bases). CDR3 length: 12 amino acids. The V end was cut by 3 bases, the J end by 6 bases, with 9 bases between.